These T cell receptor beta chains were read from a single sample in a study of metastatic and nonmetastatic thyroid tumors. Via MiXCR, TCRdb re-called the PCR reads. The sample yields over 65,000 clones, under 15% seen once. The sequenced sample was tumor tissue. These receptors all stem from a female donor with papillary thyroid cancer or a benign thyroid nodule (not recorded which). Some clones in this sample may be carry-over from other donors' samples. Each CDR3 is given with its conserved first and last residue. A D gene is named only where the DNA matches it firmly. Clone size is given for some rows only: seen once, a few or many times, or a class if the clone is expanded.

D gene,J gene,clone size,V gene,CDR3 protein,CDR3 DNA
TRBD1,TRBJ2-2,many,TRBV10-3,CAISPRDREGGELFF,TGTGCCATCAGTCCCCGGGACAGGGAAGGCGGGGAGCTGTTTTTT
TRBD2,TRBJ2-1,once,TRBV5-1,CASILTSGPYNEQFF,TGCGCCAGCATCTTGACTAGCGGCCCTTACAATGAGCAGTTCTTC
TRBD2,TRBJ2-5,many,TRBV20-1,CSARSGLAGGTYQETQYF,TGCAGTGCTAGATCGGGACTAGCGGGAGGGACGTACCAAGAGACCCAGTACTTC
TRBD1,TRBJ1-2,many,TRBV28,CASSLEGARGGYTF,TGTGCCAGCAGTTTAGAGGGGGCCAGGGGAGGCTACACCTTC
TRBD2,TRBJ2-3,many,TRBV3-1,CASSQAAGVGQYF,TGTGCCAGCAGCCAAGCAGCGGGAGTCGGGCAGTATTTT
NA,TRBJ2-7,many,TRBV11-2,CASSLETGGLYEQYF,TGTGCCAGCAGCTTGGAGACGGGGGGCCTTTACGAGCAGTACTTC
TRBD2,TRBJ2-3,many,TRBV7-3,CASRKRDASTDTQYF,TGTGCCAGCAGGAAGCGGGACGCTAGCACAGATACGCAGTATTTT
NA,TRBJ2-7,many,TRBV5-1,CASSPGTENYEQYF,TGCGCCAGCAGCCCCGGGACCGAGAATTACGAGCAGTACTTC
NA,TRBJ2-3,few,TRBV24-1,CATSDRGGVDTQYF,TGTGCCACCAGTGACCGGGGTGGTGTAGATACGCAGTATTTT
NA,TRBJ2-5,many,TRBV5-1,CASSLAAGIGETQYF,TGCGCCAGCAGCTTGGCCGCGGGGATCGGGGAGACCCAGTACTTC
NA,TRBJ2-2,many,TRBV7-3,CASSLTDTGELFF,TGTGCCAGCAGCTTAACGGACACCGGGGAGCTGTTTTTT
NA,TRBJ1-2,many,TRBV20-1,CSARSPGPTKGYTF,TGCAGTGCTCGATCCCCGGGCCCTACAAAGGGCTACACCTTC
NA,TRBJ2-7,many,TRBV27,CALKPKGGGPELSYEQYF,TGTGCCTTAAAACCAAAAGGAGGTGGGCCTGAGCTCTCCTACGAGCAGTACTTC
NA,TRBJ2-7,few,TRBV27,CASSLYVGHGGGEQYF,TGTGCCAGCAGTTTATACGTTGGACATGGTGGCGGCGAGCAGTACTTC
NA,TRBJ2-1,many,TRBV6-1,CASSFLGGNEQFF,TGTGCCAGCAGCTTTCTGGGGGGTAATGAGCAGTTCTTC
NA,TRBJ1-4,many,TRBV20-1,CSARGGRGFDEKLFF,TGCAGTGCTAGAGGGGGACGAGGGTTTGATGAAAAACTGTTTTTT
TRBD1,TRBJ1-2,many,TRBV4-2,CASSQVGTGIEGYTF,TGTGCCAGCAGCCAAGTGGGGACAGGGATTGAGGGCTACACCTTC
TRBD2,TRBJ2-3,many,TRBV20-1,CSATSQREGSDTQYF,TGCAGTGCTACCTCGCAGCGGGAGGGTTCAGATACGCAGTATTTT
TRBD1,TRBJ2-4,few,TRBV30,CAWSPGQGRDIQYF,TGTGCCTGGAGCCCCGGACAGGGGCGGGACATTCAGTACTTC
NA,TRBJ2-3,many,TRBV20-1,CSAIKDSADTQYF,TGCAGTGCTATCAAAGACAGTGCAGATACGCAGTATTTT
NA,TRBJ2-2,once,TRBV11-2,CASSLVVASAAWAGELSF,TGTGCCAGCAGCTTAGTGGTAGCTAGCGCCGCCTGGGCCGGGGAGCTGTCTTTT
NA,TRBJ2-3,many,TRBV30,CAWSVQGVTDTQYF,TGTGCCTGGAGTGTTCAGGGTGTCACAGATACGCAGTATTTT
NA,TRBJ2-3,many,TRBV12-3/TRBV12-4,CASGRPGTDTQYF,TGTGCCAGCGGTCGACCAGGGACAGATACGCAGTATTTT
NA,TRBJ2-3,many,TRBV20-1,CSARDPPSRGTQYF,TGCAGTGCTAGAGATCCACCGAGTCGGGGTACGCAGTATTTT
TRBD2,TRBJ2-7,many,TRBV5-6,CASSPLAETFYEQYF,TGTGCCAGCAGCCCACTAGCGGAGACGTTTTACGAGCAGTACTTC
TRBD1,TRBJ2-7,many,TRBV6-1,CASRGQGSYEQYF,TGTGCCAGCAGAGGACAGGGCTCCTACGAGCAGTACTTC
TRBD2,TRBJ2-7,many,TRBV30,CAWSIGDSGRGSYEQYF,TGTGCCTGGAGTATAGGAGATAGCGGGAGGGGGTCCTACGAGCAGTACTTC
TRBD1,TRBJ2-1,NA,TRBV9,CASSSGQGANYNERFF,TGTGCCAGCAGCTCGGGACAGGGGGCGAACTACAATGAGCGGTTCTTC
TRBD1,TRBJ2-7,many,TRBV20-1,CSAIPTGGGYEQYF,TGCAGTGCTATACCGACAGGGGGCGGCTACGAGCAGTACTTC
TRBD2,TRBJ2-1,many,TRBV7-3,CASSTLAGGAYNEQFF,TGTGCCAGCAGCACATTAGCGGGAGGGGCCTACAATGAGCAGTTCTTC
TRBD2,TRBJ2-3,NA,TRBV5-6,CASSSGTISTDTQYF,TGTGCCAGCAGCTCCGGGACTATAAGTACAGATACGCAGTATTTT
NA,TRBJ1-2,many,TRBV27,CASSPTGYYGYTF,TGTGCCAGCAGTCCTACAGGGTACTATGGCTACACCTTC
NA,TRBJ2-7,many,TRBV11-2,CASSLVEQYF,TGTGCCAGCAGCTTAGTCGAGCAGTACTTC
NA,TRBJ1-1,many,TRBV12-3/TRBV12-4,CASSLTGQGNTEAFF,TGTGCCAGCAGTTTAACGGGACAAGGGAACACTGAAGCTTTCTTT
NA,TRBJ2-2,many,TRBV7-3,CASSFGSGELFF,TGTGCCAGCAGCTTCGGGTCTGGGGAGCTGTTTTTT
NA,TRBJ2-3,many,TRBV2,CASSEEGYRSDTQYF,TGTGCCAGCAGTGAAGAGGGCTACAGATCCGATACGCAGTATTTT
NA,TRBJ1-2,many,TRBV30,CAWSDPARGWGYTF,TGTGCCTGGAGTGACCCAGCCAGGGGATGGGGCTACACCTTC
NA,TRBJ2-2,many,TRBV7-3,CASPPELRRERNTGELFF,TGTGCCAGCCCCCCCGAACTGCGGCGGGAAAGGAACACCGGGGAGCTGTTTTTT
NA,TRBJ1-2,NA,TRBV6-5,CASSYQGGGYGYTF,TGTGCCAGCAGTTACCAGGGAGGGGGGTATGGCTACACCTTC
NA,TRBJ2-3,many,TRBV13,CASSPGQDTDTQYF,TGTGCCAGCAGTCCGGGACAAGACACAGATACGCAGTATTTT
NA,TRBJ2-3,many,TRBV7-6,CASSLSGGKTDTQYF,TGTGCCAGCAGCCTTTCGGGCGGTAAAACAGATACGCAGTATTTT
TRBD2,TRBJ2-1,NA,TRBV10-3,CAISEATSGVALRGEQFF,TGTGCCATCAGTGAGGCAACTAGCGGGGTGGCCCTAAGGGGTGAGCAGTTCTTC
NA,TRBJ1-1,many,TRBV6-6,CASSYSTDTEAFF,TGTGCCAGCAGTTACTCCACGGACACTGAAGCTTTCTTT
TRBD1,TRBJ1-6,many,TRBV7-8,CASSPGTGSPLHF,TGTGCCAGCAGCCCCGGGACAGGTTCACCCCTCCACTTT